These 14 T cell receptor beta chains were all obtained from the same sample, sequenced in a study of T cells in localized non-small cell lung cancer. Only in-frame clones appear in the TCRdb table, and some are missing; sequencing was by immunoSEQ multiplex PCR. This sample has around 30,000 clones; 85% to 90% occur once, and the top ten carry 10% to 15%. Source: peripheral blood, taken before any cancer treatment. Source of these receptors: a female donor aged 60 or older with stage III squamous cell lung carcinoma.

V usage is TRBV14 and J usage is TRBJ2-7; D ambiguous. The CDR3 spans 13 residues. CDR1 and CDR2 (germline): SGHDN, FVKESK. The V end lost 5 bases, the J end lost 9 bases, and 17 bases lay between the germline ends. This CDR3 reads CASSSQRIGPQYF. In nucleotides, the CDR3 is TGTGCCAGCAGCTCCCAGCGTATCGGCCCGCAGTACTTC.

CDR3 DNA: TGTGCCGGCAGCCCGTTTAGGCCAGGGAACACTGAAGCTTTCTTT. It codes for CAGSPFRPGNTEAFF. V is TRBV21-1 and J is TRBJ1-1; TRBD1, the table's D call, was not compared with the DNA. TRBV21-1 is a documented pseudogene. The CDR3 covers 15 residues.

In this sample, this clone turned up once. This chain uses TRBV4-3 with TRBJ2-1; 13 bases are shared with TRBD2. This CDR3 has 20 amino acids. Germline loops: CDR1 LGHNA, CDR2 YSLEER. V was pared by 1 base and J by 4 bases, with 13 bases of the junction left unmatched. In DNA form, the CDR3 reads TGCGCCAGCAGCCAAGGGTACTTGACTAGCGGGGGGCCCCTATACAATGAGCAGTTCTTC. It specifies CASSQGYLTSGGPLYNEQFF.

The chain has TRBV11-3 and TRBJ2-3, with D unclear. The germline CDR1 and CDR2 sequences are SGHNT and YENEEA. With 1 base removed from V and 4 bases from J, the gap between germline ends came to 9 bases. This CDR3 spans 14 amino acids. This CDR3 reads CASSLGADSDTQYF. The CDR3 DNA is TGTGCCAGCAGCTTAGGGGCAGACTCAGATACGCAGTATTTT.

The chain couples TRBV5-6 to TRBJ2-3; no reliable D call. The germline gives CDR1 SGHDT, CDR2 YYEEEE. Trimming removed 3 bases at V and 0 bases at J, with 8 bases between. CDR3 length: 14 residues. CDR3 sequence reads: CASSSMFSTDTQYF. The CDR3 nucleotides read TGTGCCAGCAGCTCGATGTTTAGCACAGATACGCAGTATTTT.

This chain connects TRBV12-5 to TRBJ2-6; D not certain. V lost 4 bases and J lost 4, with 8 bases in between. The CDR3 is 14 amino acids. The V gene's germline CDR1 is LGHNT and CDR2 FRNRAP. CDR3 region: CASGSPGGANVLTF. CDR3 bases: TGTGCTAGTGGTTCACCCGGGGGGGCCAACGTCCTGACTTTC.

The V gene is TRBV28, the J gene TRBJ1-3; no firm D call. From germline, CDR1 is MDHEN and CDR2 SYDVKM. CDR3 length equals 14 residues. V was trimmed by 3 bases and J by 1 base, leaving 7 bases between them. CDR3 sequence (DNA): TGTGCCAGCAGTTTTCCGACGTCTGGAAACACCATATATTTT. It is translated as CASSFPTSGNTIYF.

The chain is built from TRBV30 and TRBJ2-7, with D possibly TRBD1 on 6 matching bases. Germline CDR1 and CDR2: GTSNPN and SVGIG (reference sequence). CDR3 length: 13 amino acids. V shed 0 bases and J shed 7 bases, with 13 bases lying between them. CDR3 in amino acids: CAWSVTGLSEQYF. The CDR3 DNA sequence: TGTGCCTGGAGTGTTACAGGGTTGAGTGAGCAGTACTTC.

On this clone: At one end, the junction sequence differs from germline, possibly due to a read error. V gene TRBV4-1 combines with J gene TRBJ1-4; tentatively, D is TRBD1 (6 bases). The germline gives CDR1 MGHRA, CDR2 YSYEKL. The CDR3 has 14 amino acids. The CDR3: CASSQAGGNRDLIF. CDR3 nucleotide sequence: TGCGCCAGCAGCCAAGCCGGGGGCAACCGGGACTTGATTTTT.

This chain joins TRBV27 and TRBJ1-5; D is unclear. Trimming took 2 bases from V and 6 from J, leaving 17 bases between them. The CDR3 extends over 16 amino acids. From germline, CDR1 is MNHEY and CDR2 SMNVEV (reference sequence). The CDR3 region is CASSLKGLSFGQPQHF. In nucleotides, the CDR3 is TGTGCCAGCAGTTTAAAAGGGTTGAGCTTTGGTCAGCCCCAGCATTTT.

The V gene is TRBV28, the J gene TRBJ2-7; 7 positions agree with TRBD2. J gave up 5 bases and V 6 bases, and 10 bases lay outside the gene matches. This CDR3 region has 14 residues. The germline V gene has CDR1 MDHEN and CDR2 SYDVKM. This CDR3 is CASSPRRERDEQYF. The CDR3 DNA is TGTGCCAGCAGCCCCAGGCGGGAGAGGGACGAGCAGTACTTC.

This clone was observed a handful of times. This chain joins TRBV12-2 and TRBJ1-1; the D call in the table, TRBD1, was not verified against the DNA. TRBV12-2 is assigned pseudogene status. This CDR3 comprises 16 residues. The CDR3 protein is CASRLAYRVICTEAFF. CDR3 coding DNA: TGTGCAAGTCGCTTAGCGTACAGGGTGATTTGCACTGAAGCTTTCTTT.

CDR3 amino acids: CAGLSGRAIDTQYF. DNA for the CDR3: TGTGCCGGCCTTAGCGGGAGGGCTATAGATACGCAGTATTTT. The V call is TRBV2, the J call TRBJ2-3; 11 bases fit TRBD2. The CDR3 spans 14 residues. Germline CDR1 SNHLY, CDR2 FYNNEI. V trimming: 11 bases; J trimming: 5 bases; junction bases outside the gene matches: 9.

The chain links TRBV20-1 to TRBJ2-5, with no clear D. The CDR3 spans 11 residues. Germline CDR1 reads DFQATT; CDR2 reads SNEGSKA (reference sequence). The V gene lost 8 bases and the J gene lost 2 bases, with 9 bases spanning the gap. The CDR3 loop reads CSLQRQETQYF. The CDR3, as DNA: TGCAGTCTGCAGAGACAAGAGACCCAGTACTTC.